This TCR beta chain was obtained from a study of CD8 T cells in ankylosing spondylitis. Study-wide points: Characteristic, it appeared, of ankylosing spondylitis blood was a TCR beta motif of about eight highly homologous variants.

With respect to this clonotype: What it binds is not known.

TCRdb used MiXCR to reprocess the 5' RACE reads, holding one entry per CDR3 protein. The sample contains about 450,000 distinct CDR3 sequences, 25% to 30% of which appear only once. Germline trimming cut 7 bases from V and 3 bases from J; bases unmatched to any gene: 7. The CDR3 sequence is 14 residues long. Per germline, CDR1 SQVTM and CDR2 ANQGSEA. The sequenced sample consisted of blood, either unsorted or a sorted T cell fraction (not recorded which). The rearrangement joins TRBV29-1 to TRBJ1-5, with TRBD1 matching over 9 bases. The receptor comes from a male donor with ankylosing spondylitis. CDR3 sequence reads: CSAGGTGINQPQHF. The CDR3 DNA sequence: TGCAGCGCGGGCGGGACAGGGATCAATCAGCCCCAGCATTTT. The whole variable domain, remainder taken from reference TRBV29-1 and TRBJ1-5, is SAVISQKPSRDICQRGTSLTIQCQVDSQVTMMFWYRQQPGQSLTLIATANQGSEATYESGFVIDKFPISRPNLTFSTLTVSNMSPEDSSIYLCSAGGTGINQPQHFGDGTRLSIL.